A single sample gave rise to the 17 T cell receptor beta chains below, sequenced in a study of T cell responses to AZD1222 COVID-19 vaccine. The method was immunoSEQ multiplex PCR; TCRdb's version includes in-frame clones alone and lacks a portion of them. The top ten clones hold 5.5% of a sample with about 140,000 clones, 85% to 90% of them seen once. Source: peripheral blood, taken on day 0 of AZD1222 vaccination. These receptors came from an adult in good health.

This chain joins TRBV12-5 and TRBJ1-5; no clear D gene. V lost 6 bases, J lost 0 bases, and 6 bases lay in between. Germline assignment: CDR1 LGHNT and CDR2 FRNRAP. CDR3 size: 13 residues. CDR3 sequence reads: CASGTDSNQPQHF. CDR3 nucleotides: TGTGCTAGTGGGACCGATAGCAATCAGCCCCAGCATTTT. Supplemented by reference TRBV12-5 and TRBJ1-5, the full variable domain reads DARVTQTPRHKVTEMGQEVTMRCQPILGHNTVFWYRQTMMQGLELLAYFRNRAPLDDSGMPKDRFSAEMPDATLATLKIQPSEPRDSAVYFCASGTDSNQPQHFGDGTRLSIL.

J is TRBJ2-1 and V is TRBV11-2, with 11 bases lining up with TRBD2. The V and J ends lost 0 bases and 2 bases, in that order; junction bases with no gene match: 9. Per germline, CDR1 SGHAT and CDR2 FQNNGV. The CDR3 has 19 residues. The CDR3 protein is CASSLEAWTSGSPYNEQFF. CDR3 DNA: TGTGCCAGCAGCTTAGAGGCTTGGACTAGCGGGTCTCCCTACAATGAGCAGTTCTTC.

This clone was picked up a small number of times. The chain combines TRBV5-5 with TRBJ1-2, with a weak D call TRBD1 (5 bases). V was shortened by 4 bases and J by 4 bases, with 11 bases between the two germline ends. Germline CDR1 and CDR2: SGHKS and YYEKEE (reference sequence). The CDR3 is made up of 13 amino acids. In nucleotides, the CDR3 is TGTGCCAGCAGCCTCGACAGTGTCTATGGCTACACCTTC. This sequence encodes CASSLDSVYGYTF.

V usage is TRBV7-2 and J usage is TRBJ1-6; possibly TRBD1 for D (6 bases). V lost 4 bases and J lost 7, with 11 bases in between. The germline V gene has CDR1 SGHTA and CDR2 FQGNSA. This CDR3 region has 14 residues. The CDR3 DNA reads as TGTGCCAGCAGCTCCAGGGGTTTGAATTCACCCCTCCACTTT. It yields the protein CASSSRGLNSPLHF.

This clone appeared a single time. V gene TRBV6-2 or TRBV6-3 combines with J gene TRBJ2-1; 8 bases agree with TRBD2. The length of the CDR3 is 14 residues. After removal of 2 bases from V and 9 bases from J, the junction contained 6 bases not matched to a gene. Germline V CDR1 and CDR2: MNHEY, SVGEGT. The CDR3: CASSYGGRSLEQFF. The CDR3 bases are TGTGCCAGCAGTTACGGCGGGAGGTCACTTGAGCAGTTCTTC.

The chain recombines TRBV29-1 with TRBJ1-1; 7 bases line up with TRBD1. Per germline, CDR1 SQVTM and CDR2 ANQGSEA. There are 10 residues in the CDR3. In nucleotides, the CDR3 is TGCTCAGGGGGGCACACTGAAGCTTTCTTT. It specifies CSGGHTEAFF.

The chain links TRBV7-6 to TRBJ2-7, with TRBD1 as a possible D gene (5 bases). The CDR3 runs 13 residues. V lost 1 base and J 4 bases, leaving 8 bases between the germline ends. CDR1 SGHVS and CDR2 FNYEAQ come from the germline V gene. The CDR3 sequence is CASSLGSGYEQYF. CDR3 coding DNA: TGTGCCAGCAGCTTAGGTTCAGGGTACGAGCAGTACTTC.

CDR3 region: CASSLDNTEAFF. The CDR3 bases are TGTGCCAGCAGCTTAGATAACACTGAAGCTTTCTTT. V gene TRBV7-6 combines with J gene TRBJ1-1; D gene ambiguous. Germline assignment: CDR1 SGHVS and CDR2 FNYEAQ. The CDR3 runs 12 residues. The ends were cut back, 1 base at V and 2 bases at J, with 2 bases in the middle.

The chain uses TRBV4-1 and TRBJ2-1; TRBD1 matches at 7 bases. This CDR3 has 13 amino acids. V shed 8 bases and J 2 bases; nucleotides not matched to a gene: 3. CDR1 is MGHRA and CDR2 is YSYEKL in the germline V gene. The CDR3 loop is CASSDRTYNEQFF. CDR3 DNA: TGCGCCAGCTCGGACAGGACCTACAATGAGCAGTTCTTC.

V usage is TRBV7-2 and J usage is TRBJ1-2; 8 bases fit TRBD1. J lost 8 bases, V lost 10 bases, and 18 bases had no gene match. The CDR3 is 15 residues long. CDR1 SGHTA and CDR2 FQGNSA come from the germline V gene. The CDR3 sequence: CATIGTGRVRGGYTF. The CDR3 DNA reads TGTGCCACCATAGGGACAGGACGAGTCCGGGGAGGCTACACCTTC.

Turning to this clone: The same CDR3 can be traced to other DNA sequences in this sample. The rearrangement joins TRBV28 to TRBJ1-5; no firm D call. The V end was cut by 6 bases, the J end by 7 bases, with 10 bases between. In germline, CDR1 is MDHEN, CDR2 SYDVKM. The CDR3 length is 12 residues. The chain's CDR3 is CASSLGWQPQHF. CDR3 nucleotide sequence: TGTGCCAGCAGCCTCGGTTGGCAGCCCCAGCATTTT.

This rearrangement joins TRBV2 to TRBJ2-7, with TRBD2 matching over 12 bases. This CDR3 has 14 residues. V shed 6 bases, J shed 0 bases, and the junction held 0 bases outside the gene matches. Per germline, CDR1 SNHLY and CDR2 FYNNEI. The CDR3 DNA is TGTGCCAGCAGACTAGCGGGAGGCTCCTACGAGCAGTACTTC. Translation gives CASRLAGGSYEQYF. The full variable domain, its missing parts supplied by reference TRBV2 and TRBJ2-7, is EPEVTQTPSHQVTQMGQEVILRCVPISNHLYFYWYRQILGQKVEFLVSFYNNEISEKSEIFDDQFSVERPDGSNFTLKIRSTKLEDSAMYFCASRLAGGSYEQYFGPGTRLTVT.

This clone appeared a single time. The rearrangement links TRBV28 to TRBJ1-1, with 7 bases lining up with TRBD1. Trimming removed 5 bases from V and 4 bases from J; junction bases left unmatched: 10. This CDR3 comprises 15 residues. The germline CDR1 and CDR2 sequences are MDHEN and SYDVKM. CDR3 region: CASSPDRELVTEAFF. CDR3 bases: TGTGCCAGCAGTCCAGACAGGGAGCTAGTCACTGAAGCTTTCTTT.

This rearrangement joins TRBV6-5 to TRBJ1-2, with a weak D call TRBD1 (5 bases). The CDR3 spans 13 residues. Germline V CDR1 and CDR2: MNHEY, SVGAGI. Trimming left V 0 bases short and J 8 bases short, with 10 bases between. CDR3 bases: TGTGCCAGCAGTTACTCCAGGGTGGGAGGCTACACCTTC. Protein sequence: CASSYSRVGGYTF.

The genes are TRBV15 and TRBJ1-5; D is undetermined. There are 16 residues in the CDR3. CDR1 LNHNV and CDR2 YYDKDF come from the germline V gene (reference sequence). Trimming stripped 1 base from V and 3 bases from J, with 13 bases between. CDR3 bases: TGTGCCACCAGCAGAGGGGGAGGGTTCCACAATCAGCCCCAGCATTTT. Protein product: CATSRGGGFHNQPQHF.

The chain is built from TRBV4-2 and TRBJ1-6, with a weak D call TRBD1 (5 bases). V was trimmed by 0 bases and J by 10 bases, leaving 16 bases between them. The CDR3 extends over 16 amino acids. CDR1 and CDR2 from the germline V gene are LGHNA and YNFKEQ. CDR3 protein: CASSQERARVRSPLHF. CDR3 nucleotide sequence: TGTGCCAGCAGCCAAGAGAGGGCCAGGGTTAGGTCACCCCTCCACTTT.

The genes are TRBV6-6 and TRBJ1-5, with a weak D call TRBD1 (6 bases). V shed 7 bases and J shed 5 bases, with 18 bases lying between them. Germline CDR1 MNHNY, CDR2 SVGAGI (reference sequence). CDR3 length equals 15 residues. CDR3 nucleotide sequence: TGTGCCAGCACTCTAAACCGGGGGCGGGATCAGCCCCAGCATTTT. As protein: CASTLNRGRDQPQHF.